The 23 T cell receptor beta chains below all came from one sample that was sequenced in a study of shared clonotypes between healthy human individuals. The method was immunoSEQ multiplex PCR; TCRdb's version includes in-frame clones alone and lacks a portion of them. The data hold roughly 2.2 million clones, with roughly 92% observed a single time. Input material: naive CD4+ T cells from PBMCs. Subset denoted: CD45RA+ positively selected. The receptors were gathered from a man in his late teens or twenties in good health. Some clones in this sample may be carry-over from other donors' samples.

This clone was seen a few times. The rearrangement joins TRBV30 to TRBJ1-4, with unresolved D. The CDR3 spans 11 residues. CDR1 is GTSNPN and CDR2 is SVGIG in the germline V gene (reference sequence). V was cut by 3 bases and J by 7 bases, with 6 bases left in between. CDR3 loop: CAWREAEKLFF. CDR3 DNA sequence: TGTGCCTGGAGGGAGGCTGAAAAACTGTTTTTT.

This CDR3 reads CASSLTDRVNQPQHF. DNA of the CDR3: TGTGCCAGCAGTTTAACGGACAGGGTTAATCAGCCCCAGCATTTT. The chain couples TRBV27 to TRBJ1-5; 8 bases map to TRBD1. CDR3 length: 15 amino acids. Germline V gene data show CDR1 as MNHEY and CDR2 as SMNVEV (reference sequence). The ends lost 2 bases at V and 4 bases at J; junction bases unmatched: 4.

Note on this clone: Other DNA sequences from this sample encode an identical CDR3 as well. V and J are TRBV5-6 and TRBJ2-1, with D unresolved. The length of the CDR3 is 12 residues. CDR1 and CDR2 (germline): SGHDT, YYEEEE. With 0 bases removed from V and 9 bases from J, the gap between germline ends came to 7 bases. In nucleotides, the CDR3 is TGTGCCAGCAGCTTGGTAGGCGGTGAGCAGTTCTTC. Translation: CASSLVGGEQFF. Supplemented by reference TRBV5-6 and TRBJ2-1, the full variable domain reads DAGVTQSPTHLIKTRGQQVTLRCSPKSGHDTVSWYQQALGQGPQFIFQYYEEEERQRGNFPDRFSGHQFPNYSSELNVNALLLGDSALYLCASSLVGGEQFFGPGTRLTVL.

In its sample, this clone was seen once. The chain combines TRBV5-6 with TRBJ1-2, with D possibly TRBD1 on 6 matching bases. CDR1 and CDR2 from the germline V gene are SGHDT and YYEEEE. There are 15 residues in the CDR3. With 0 bases removed from V and 8 bases from J, the gap between germline ends came to 17 bases. The DNA of the CDR3 is TGTGCCAGCAGCTTGGCCGGTGGGGGCCGAGGGGGCTACACCTTC. Translation gives CASSLAGGGRGGYTF.

This rearrangement joins TRBV19 to TRBJ2-7, with TRBD2 matching 9 bases. J lost 0 bases, V lost 4 bases, and 10 bases had no gene match. Germline V gene lookup returns CDR1 LNHDA and CDR2 SQIVND (reference sequence). CDR3 length equals 17 residues. The CDR3 loop reads CASSTLGRSGSSYEQYF. The CDR3 DNA is TGTGCCAGTAGTACCCTTGGGCGTAGCGGGAGCTCCTACGAGCAGTACTTC.

The chain uses TRBV5-1 and TRBJ2-3; 13 nucleotides agree with TRBD2. The V gene end was trimmed by 3 bases and the J gene end by 1 base; junction bases not matched to a gene: 5. Germline V gene sequence: CDR1 SGHRS, CDR2 YFSETQ. The CDR3 consists of 17 residues. This CDR3 reads CASSSWTSGRRTDTQYF. The CDR3 nucleotides read TGCGCCAGCAGCTCCTGGACTAGCGGGAGACGCACAGATACGCAGTATTTT.

V is TRBV29-1 and J is TRBJ1-1; 7 bases are a match to TRBD1. The CDR3 runs 13 residues. From germline, CDR1 is SQVTM and CDR2 ANQGSEA. The junction had 9 bases not matched to a gene; V was cut back by 7 bases and J by 4 bases. The DNA of the CDR3 is TGCAGCGCCTTATCTGGGACAGTCACTGAAGCTTTCTTT. This sequence encodes CSALSGTVTEAFF.

This clone was seen more than once but under ten times. Other nucleotide sequences from this sample produce the same CDR3. The V call is TRBV29-1, the J call TRBJ1-2; D is unclear. Germline V CDR1 and CDR2: SQVTM, ANQGSEA. The CDR3 runs 10 residues. The germline V and J ends were trimmed by 7 bases and 3 bases, with 6 bases remaining between them. CDR3 bases: TGCAGCGCTGGGGACTATGGCTACACCTTC. Protein product: CSAGDYGYTF.

This clone was seen once. Different DNA sequences within this sample yield the same CDR3. As DNA, the CDR3 is TGTGCCAGCAGCTTGAGACTAGCGGGAGTAGGGGAGCTGTTTTTT. It codes for CASSLRLAGVGELFF. The rearrangement uses TRBV9 and TRBJ2-2, with TRBD2 matching over 12 bases. CDR3 size: 15 residues. CDR1 and CDR2 from the germline V gene are SGDLS and YYNGEE. V shed 4 bases, J shed 8 bases, and the junction held 6 bases outside the gene matches.

This chain links TRBV7-2 with TRBJ2-5, with 12 bases aligning to TRBD2. Germline V gene lookup returns CDR1 SGHTA and CDR2 FQGNSA. V shed 6 bases, J shed 5 bases, and the junction held 7 bases outside the gene matches. This CDR3 has 15 amino acids. The DNA for the CDR3 is TGTGCCAGCAGACCCAGACTAGCGGGAGACGAGACCCAGTACTTC. Encoded protein: CASRPRLAGDETQYF. Using reference TRBV7-2 and TRBJ2-5 for the parts outside the CDR3, the full variable domain is GAGVSQSPSNKVTEKGKDVELRCDPISGHTALYWYRQSLGQGLEFLIYFQGNSAPDKSGLPSDRFSAERTGGSVSTLTIQRTQQEDSAVYLCASRPRLAGDETQYFGPGTRLLVL.

The chain uses TRBV18 and TRBJ1-1; 11 positions match TRBD1. This CDR3 has 16 residues. V trimming: 4 bases; J trimming: 1 base; junction bases outside the gene matches: 5. Germline CDR1 KGHSH, CDR2 LQKENI. The DNA for the CDR3 is TGTGCCAGCTCACAGAGGACAGGGGGCGCGAACACTGAAGCTTTCTTT. It translates to CASSQRTGGANTEAFF. Variable domain in full (rest from reference TRBV18 and TRBJ1-1): NAGVMQNPRHLVRRRGQEARLRCSPMKGHSHVYWYRQLPEEGLKFMVYLQKENIIDESGMPKERFSAEFPKEGPSILRIQQVVRGDSAAYFCASSQRTGGANTEAFFGQGTRLTVV.

The chain uses TRBV30 and TRBJ2-2; the D is unclear. V was shortened by 0 bases and J by 2 bases, with 10 bases between the two germline ends. The CDR3 runs 15 residues. CDR1 GTSNPN and CDR2 SVGIG come from the germline V gene (reference sequence). The CDR3 nucleotides are TGTGCCTGGAGTGTAGGCAGTTTCAACACCGGGGAGCTGTTTTTT. Its protein is CAWSVGSFNTGELFF.

This clone is a singleton in its sample. The genes are TRBV28 and TRBJ2-5; maybe TRBD2 (6 bases). The CDR3 has 10 amino acids. Germline V lookup: CDR1 MDHEN, CDR2 SYDVKM. V was cut by 6 bases and J by 9 bases, with 8 bases left in between. CDR3 bases: TGTGCCAGCAGCGGGAGTTCCCAGTACTTC. Translated: CASSGSSQYF.

In this sample, this clone turned up once. This rearrangement joins TRBV9 to TRBJ2-7; D call uncertain. The ends were cut back, 0 bases at V and 0 bases at J, with 7 bases in the middle. Germline CDR1 SGDLS, CDR2 YYNGEE. CDR3 size: 14 residues. CDR3 sequence (DNA): TGTGCCAGCAGCGTAGAGTCAGCCTCCTACGAGCAGTACTTC. Translating gives CASSVESASYEQYF.

The genes are TRBV28 and TRBJ2-5; TRBD1 matches at 7 bases. CDR3 length: 15 amino acids. The germline V gene has CDR1 MDHEN and CDR2 SYDVKM. The V gene end was trimmed by 3 bases and the J gene end by 2 bases; junction bases not matched to a gene: 6. The CDR3 loop is CASSFTPGQQETQYF. The CDR3 DNA follows: TGTGCCAGCAGTTTCACACCGGGACAGCAAGAGACCCAGTACTTC. Full variable domain (missing parts from reference TRBV28 and TRBJ2-5): DVKVTQSSRYLVKRTGEKVFLECVQDMDHENMFWYRQDPGLGLRLIYFSYDVKMKEKGDIPEGYSVSREKKERFSLILESASTNQTSMYLCASSFTPGQQETQYFGPGTRLLVL.

The chain has TRBV19 and TRBJ1-2, with a weak D call TRBD1 (5 bases). Per germline, CDR1 LNHDA and CDR2 SQIVND (reference sequence). Trimming pared 3 bases from V and 7 bases from J, leaving 12 bases between. This CDR3 has 13 residues. CDR3 nucleotide sequence: TGTGCCAGTAGTATCCCCGGGGACGGTGGCTACACCTTC. Translated, it gives CASSIPGDGGYTF.

The gene calls are TRBV5-6 and TRBJ2-1, with D unresolved. Germline-derived CDR1 and CDR2 are SGHDT and YYEEEE. V was pared by 3 bases and J by 4 bases, with 11 bases between. This CDR3 region has 14 residues. For the CDR3, the DNA is TGTGCCAGCAGCTCAGGCCTCGGGTACAATGAGCAGTTCTTC. Its protein is CASSSGLGYNEQFF.

The J gene is TRBJ2-2, the V gene TRBV11-2; no firm D call. The ends were cut back, 7 bases at V and 4 bases at J, with 13 bases in the middle. Germline loops: CDR1 SGHAT, CDR2 FQNNGV. This CDR3 comprises 14 residues. CDR3 sequence reads: CASTQTSVTGELFF. The CDR3 DNA follows: TGTGCCAGCACCCAGACGTCAGTCACCGGGGAGCTGTTTTTT.

This chain links TRBV15 with TRBJ2-5; D may match TRBD1 or TRBD2 (5 bases each). Per the germline V gene, CDR1 is LNHNV and CDR2 is YYDKDF (reference sequence). CDR3 length: 15 residues. Trimming took off 1 base at V and 5 bases at J, with 14 bases between the two ends. CDR3 region: CATSRGDGSEETQYF. CDR3 DNA: TGTGCCACCAGCAGAGGGGACGGTTCGGAGGAGACCCAGTACTTC.

The chain employs TRBV5-1 and TRBJ2-3, with TRBD2 matching 11 bases. CDR3 length equals 16 residues. Unmatched junction bases numbered 4, after V lost 4 bases and J lost 0 bases. From germline, CDR1 is SGHRS and CDR2 YFSETQ. CDR3 in DNA: TGCGCCAGCAGCAGGGGACTAGCGGATAGCACAGATACGCAGTATTTT. Translation: CASSRGLADSTDTQYF.

The chain couples TRBV4-2 to TRBJ2-3, with D possibly TRBD1 on 5 matching bases. Trimming took off 4 bases at V and 8 bases at J, with 16 bases between the two ends. Germline assignment: CDR1 LGHNA and CDR2 YNFKEQ. This CDR3 spans 14 amino acids. The CDR3 sequence: CASSPNTGTVTQYF. The CDR3 DNA reads as TGTGCCAGCAGCCCAAATACAGGAACTGTTACGCAGTATTTT.

Notes on this clone: Other DNA sequences in this specimen translate into the identical CDR3. The genes are TRBV5-4 and TRBJ2-1; TRBD2 matches at 12 bases. The CDR3 contains 14 residues. Germline lookup yields CDR1 SGHNT and CDR2 YYREEE (reference sequence). The J segment lost 6 bases and the V segment lost 3 bases, leaving 1 base of the junction unmatched. The CDR3 here is CASSSTSGSNEQFF. The CDR3 DNA sequence: TGTGCCAGCAGCTCGACTAGCGGGAGCAATGAGCAGTTCTTC.

To note about this clone: Other DNA sequences within the sample encode an identical CDR3. This sequence joins TRBV2 and TRBJ1-3; D uncertain. CDR1 is SNHLY, CDR2 FYNNEI, per germline. This CDR3 has 13 residues. Trimming took 5 bases from V and 0 from J, leaving 5 bases between them. The chain's CDR3 is CASSPFSGNTIYF. CDR3 nucleotides: TGTGCCAGCAGTCCTTTCTCTGGAAACACCATATATTTT.